These 29 T cell receptor beta chains came from one sample sequenced in a study of tumor and adjacent non-tumor tissue in lung cancer. The template was RNA from unsorted bulk tissue. The library came from three nested PCR rounds adapted from ARM-PCR protocols. Each CDR3 protein is one row after TCRdb ran MiXCR on the multiplex PCR reads. The sample gives about 93,000 distinct CDR3 sequences, less than 80% of which show up once; 15% to 20% is in the top ten. The specimen was lung tumor tissue. These receptors were taken from a man aged 60 to 75 with non-small cell lung cancer.

The chain employs TRBV7-2 and TRBJ1-3; no definite D call. Germline-derived CDR1 and CDR2 are SGHTA and FQGNSA. Trimming removed 4 bases at V and 1 base at J, with 11 bases between. The CDR3 has 15 residues. CDR3 in amino acids: CASSSSIGSGNTIYF. CDR3 sequence (DNA): TGTGCCAGCAGCTCATCGATTGGGTCTGGAAACACCATATATTTT.

This clonotype has more than one count but fewer than ten. A much larger clonotype is one base distant, so this may be a read error. The gene calls are TRBV12-3 or TRBV12-4 and TRBJ2-5; D is perhaps TRBD2 (6 bases). This CDR3 has 15 residues. V was clipped by 6 bases and J by 5 bases, with 19 bases between them. The CDR3 bases are TGTGCCAGCAGCCGTGAAACTAGCAGGGAGGAGACCCAGTACTTC. This translates into CASSRETSREETQYF.

This clonotype occurred a few times. A single base separates this from a much larger clone, so it may be a read error. The chain links TRBV12-3 or TRBV12-4 to TRBJ2-5; D is unresolved. The length of the CDR3 is 12 residues. CDR3 bases: TGTGCCAGCAGTTTTGGCTCGGAGACCCCGTACTTC. It is translated as CASSFGSETPYF.

There are a few counts of this clonotype. Just one base apart from a much larger clone, this may be a read error. This chain uses TRBV10-3 with TRBJ2-5; possible D gene TRBD1, 6 bases. The CDR3 totals 14 residues. Looked up from germline, CDR1 is ENHRY and CDR2 is SYGVKD. The DNA for the CDR3 is TGTGCCACCAGTGAGGGACAACACCAAGAGACCCAGTACTTC. The encoded protein is CATSEGQHQETQYF.

In the case of this clonotype: At one of its ends the junction is not consistent with the germline gene, which may arise from a read error. CDR3 amino acids: CRALSGGRGYTF. Written as DNA, the CDR3 is TGTAGAGCCCTCTCAGGGGGCCGAGGCTACACCTTC. The V call is TRBV29-1, the J call TRBJ1-2; TRBD1 agrees at 8 bases. The CDR3 runs to 12 residues. Germline V CDR1 and CDR2: SQVTM, ANQGSEA.

As regards this clonotype: A junction boundary mismatches the germline segment, possibly from a read error. The chain links TRBV11-3 to TRBJ2-2, with 7 bases that match TRBD2. The CDR3 is 13 amino acids. Germline V gene lookup returns CDR1 SGHNT and CDR2 YENEEA. The CDR3 protein is CASSLRGRAWELF. The CDR3 bases are TGTGCCAGCAGCTTAAGAGGGAGGGCCTGGGAGCTGTTT. Full variable domain (remainder filled in from reference TRBV11-3 and TRBJ2-2): EAGVVQSPRYKIIEKKQPVAFWCNPISGHNTLYWYLQNLGQGPELLIRYENEEAVDDSQLPKDRFSAERLKGVDSTLKIQPAELGDSAVYLCASSLRGRAWELFGEGSRLTVL.

This clonotype has ten or more counts. The chain uses TRBV12-3 or TRBV12-4 and TRBJ1-1; tentative D call: TRBD1 (5 bases). Trimming took off 5 bases at V and 4 bases at J, with 14 bases between the two ends. CDR3 length equals 14 residues. Here the CDR3 reads CASSPSGGGTEAFF. In DNA, the CDR3 is TGTGCCAGCAGTCCTTCGGGGGGAGGCACTGAAGCTTTCTTT.

This clonotype was seen just once. A junction end diverges from the germline sequence, so it may reflect a read error. This chain joins TRBV6-5 and TRBJ2-7; 7 positions match TRBD2. Germline V gene lookup returns CDR1 MNHEY and CDR2 SVGAGI. The length of the CDR3 is 15 residues. CDR3 coding DNA: TGTGCCAGCAGTGATGGACTAGACTTCTCCTACGAGCGGTACTTC. Its translation: CASSDGLDFSYERYF.

This chain connects TRBV20-1 to TRBJ1-1; 7 bases match TRBD1. Looked up from germline, CDR1 is DFQATT and CDR2 is SNEGSKA (reference sequence). The CDR3 spans 12 residues. CDR3 DNA: TGCAATGTCAGACAGGGAATCATGGAAGCTTTCTTT. Its protein is CNVRQGIMEAFF.

Regarding this clonotype: The CDR3 end shows no conserved phenylalanine or tryptophan, and so a read error is likely. J is TRBJ1-5 and V is TRBV6-5; maybe TRBD1 (5 bases). The V gene lost 0 bases and the J gene lost 0 bases, with 12 bases spanning the gap. CDR3 size: 17 residues. Germline V gene data show CDR1 as MNHEY and CDR2 as SVGAGI. CDR3 protein: CASSYSGRGRSNQPQHH. As DNA, the CDR3 is TGTGCCAGCAGTTACTCGGGCCGGGGCCGTAGCAATCAGCCCCAGCATCAT.

Points on this clonotype: Germline is not matched at one junction end, which may reflect a read error. The chain combines TRBV12-3 or TRBV12-4 with TRBJ1-2; D may be TRBD1 (5 bases). The CDR3 contains 14 residues. As DNA, the CDR3 is TGCGCCAGCAGTTGGGACGGAAGGATCTATGGCTACACCTTC. Its protein product is CASSWDGRIYGYTF.

V and J are TRBV11-2 and TRBJ2-1; D is ambiguous. V was trimmed by 5 bases and J by 12 bases, leaving 14 bases between them. CDR3 size: 12 residues. In germline, CDR1 is SGHAT, CDR2 FQNNGV. CDR3 region: CASSQVGSGQFF. CDR3 DNA: TGTGCCAGCAGCCAAGTGGGGTCTGGGCAGTTCTTC.

In the case of this clonotype: A much larger clone is a single base away; this may be a read error. The V call is TRBV20-1, the J call TRBJ1-5; 9 nucleotides align to TRBD1. CDR1 and CDR2 (germline): DFQATT, SNEGSKA (reference sequence). This CDR3 is 15 amino acids long. The CDR3 protein is CNASWGQGGNQPQHF. The CDR3 DNA follows: TGCAATGCTTCCTGGGGACAGGGTGGCAATCAGCCCCAGCATTTT.

A word on this clonotype: No conserved phenylalanine or tryptophan ends this CDR3, so it is likely a read error. The chain combines TRBV6-5 with TRBJ1-2; 9 bases align to TRBD1. This CDR3 has 14 residues. From germline, CDR1 is MNHEY and CDR2 SVGAGI. Losses at the gene ends were 4 bases for V and 7 bases for J; bases not matched to a gene: 7. The CDR3 nucleotides are TGTGCCAGCAGTTTAGGACAGGGGTCTGTTGGCTACACCTTA. This codes for CASSLGQGSVGYTL.

This clonotype was recorded many times. The chain couples TRBV30 to TRBJ2-5; D could derive from TRBD1 or TRBD2 (5 bases each). CDR1 is GTSNPN, CDR2 SVGIG, per germline (reference sequence). Trimming pared 6 bases from V and 5 bases from J, leaving 16 bases between. The CDR3 covers 13 residues. The CDR3: CACGAGGQETQYF. The CDR3 nucleotides read TGTGCCTGCGGGGCGGGCGGGCAGGAGACCCAGTACTTC. Together with reference TRBV30 and TRBJ2-5, the CDR3 gives the full variable domain: SQTIHQWPATLVQPVGSPLSLECTVEGTSNPNLYWYRQAAGRGLQLLFYSVGIGQISSEVPQNLSASRPQDRQFILSSKKLLLSDSGFYLCACGAGGQETQYFGPGTRLLVL.

On this clonotype: Given a much more abundant clone one base away, this may be a read error. The CDR3 nucleotides are TGTGCCAGCAGTACCGGACAGGAGCAGTACTTC. Protein product: CASSTGQEQYF. The chain has TRBV28 and TRBJ2-7; tentative D call: TRBD1 (6 bases). The V gene's germline CDR1 is MDHEN and CDR2 SYDVKM. The CDR3 extends over 11 amino acids. Trimming removed 5 bases from V and 7 bases from J, with 9 bases in between.

This sequence joins TRBV7-9 and TRBJ2-6; D gene unclear. The V and J ends lost 5 bases and 3 bases respectively, with 2 bases between them. This CDR3 comprises 12 residues. Germline values: CDR1 SEHNR, CDR2 FQNEAQ (reference sequence). CDR3 nucleotides: TGTGCCAGCAGCGATGGGGCCAACGTCCTGACTTTC. It yields the protein CASSDGANVLTF.

This clonotype has at least ten counts. The chain recombines TRBV7-9 with TRBJ2-1, with D possibly matching TRBD1 (7 bases). CDR3 length: 15 residues. The germline V gene has CDR1 SEHNR and CDR2 FQNEAQ (reference sequence). The V and J ends lost 2 bases and 1 base respectively, with 9 bases between them. This chain's CDR3 is CASSLQGGSYNEQFF. In nucleotides, the CDR3 is TGTGCCAGCAGCTTACAGGGGGGATCCTACAATGAGCAGTTCTTC.

About this clonotype: A read error may explain this, as a much larger clone is one base away. Likely a read error: the CDR3 ends without its conserved phenylalanine or tryptophan. J is TRBJ1-2 and V is TRBV12-3 or TRBV12-4; D unresolved. The CDR3 sequence is 13 residues long. V was clipped by 6 bases and J by 0 bases, with 8 bases between them. The CDR3 here is CASSEGPNYGYTS. CDR3 DNA sequence: TGTGCCAGCAGCGAAGGACCTAACTATGGCTACACCTCC.

Remarks on this clonotype: One junction end does not reproduce the germline sequence, and a read error may be involved. This chain connects TRBV12-3 or TRBV12-4 to TRBJ1-1; no clear D gene. The CDR3 is 14 amino acids. CDR3 in amino acids: CANSSRSMNIEAFF. The CDR3, as DNA: TGTGCCAACAGTTCTCGCTCCATGAACATTGAAGCATTCTTT.

This clonotype was seen many times. The chain combines TRBV12-3 or TRBV12-4 with TRBJ1-1; D is possibly TRBD1 (6 bases). CDR3 size: 18 residues. Trimming took 5 bases from V and 1 from J, leaving 23 bases between them. The DNA for the CDR3 is TGTGCCAGCAGTCCCGCGGGGTTCGGGGGGCCGGGGAACACTGAAGCTTTCTTT. Translation gives CASSPAGFGGPGNTEAFF.

A remark on this clonotype: A much larger clone is a single base away; this may be a read error. The rearrangement joins TRBV20-1 to TRBJ1-2; 8 nucleotides align to TRBD1. Germline CDR1 is DFQATT and CDR2 is SNEGSKA (reference sequence). The CDR3 is 12 residues long. CDR3 protein: CSAEGQAYGCTF. The CDR3 coding sequence is TGCAGTGCTGAGGGACAGGCCTATGGCTGCACCTTC.

As regards this clonotype: At one boundary the junction diverges from the germline segment, which might be a read error. The chain links TRBV4-1 to TRBJ2-7, with TRBD2 matching 8 bases. The CDR3 is made up of 15 amino acids. Germline CDR1 MGHRA, CDR2 YSYEKL. CDR3 DNA: TGCGCCAACAGCCAAGAGCGACTAGCGAAATACGAGCAATACTTC. This translates into CANSQERLAKYEQYF.

This clonotype has just one count. The chain links TRBV6-5 to TRBJ2-7; perhaps TRBD1 as D (9 bases). The CDR3 has 15 residues. The V gene's germline CDR1 is MNHEY and CDR2 SVGAGI. This chain's CDR3 is CAWGQGREGTYEEYV. CDR3 DNA: TGTGCATGGGGACAGGGTCGGGAGGGGACCTACGAGGAGTACGTC.

Turning to this clonotype: An end of the junction does not agree with germline; a read error may underlie this. The CDR3 loop reads CASRLHGLTVLETQYF. DNA of the CDR3: TGTGCCAGCCGCTTACACGGACTAACCGTCCTAGAGACCCAGTACTTC. The chain combines TRBV11-2 with TRBJ2-5; possibly TRBD2 for D (6 bases). The CDR3 is made up of 16 amino acids. Germline V CDR1 and CDR2: SGHAT, FQNNGV.

This clonotype was picked up many times. J is TRBJ2-3 and V is TRBV20-1, with D tentatively TRBD1 (5 bases). CDR1 is DFQATT, CDR2 SNEGSKA, per germline (reference sequence). Between the trimmed V and J ends, which lost 6 bases and 5 bases, there was a span of 9 bases. The CDR3 is 11 amino acids. This CDR3 is CSASRGDTQYF. Here the CDR3 DNA reads TGCAGTGCAAGTAGGGGAGATACGCAGTATTTT.

This chain joins TRBV6-2 or TRBV6-3 and TRBJ2-1; 14 nucleotides agree with TRBD2. Germline V gives CDR1 MNHEY, CDR2 SVGEGT. The ends lost 10 bases at V and 6 bases at J; junction bases unmatched: 17. The CDR3 totals 18 residues. The DNA of the CDR3 is TGTGCCACTAGTTACCCCAAGGGACTAGCGGGAGTAACCAATGAGCAGTTCTTC. This sequence encodes CATSYPKGLAGVTNEQFF.

As concerns this clonotype: A read error may produce the germline difference seen at one junction end. This chain uses TRBV11-3 with TRBJ2-3; unclear D gene. Germline CDR1 is SGHNT and CDR2 is YENEEA. The CDR3 contains 14 residues. This chain's CDR3 is CAISFQVYTDTQYF. CDR3 bases: TGTGCCATCAGCTTCCAAGTGTACACGGATACGCAGTATTTT.

This sequence joins TRBV2 and TRBJ2-3; D may match TRBD1 or TRBD2 (5 bases each). V shed 0 bases and J shed 7 bases, with 11 bases lying between them. This CDR3 has 14 residues. The germline V gene has CDR1 SNHLY and CDR2 FYNNEI. Here the CDR3 DNA reads TGTGCCAGCAGTGAAGCATCATGGGGGAATACGCAGTATTTT. Residues: CASSEASWGNTQYF.